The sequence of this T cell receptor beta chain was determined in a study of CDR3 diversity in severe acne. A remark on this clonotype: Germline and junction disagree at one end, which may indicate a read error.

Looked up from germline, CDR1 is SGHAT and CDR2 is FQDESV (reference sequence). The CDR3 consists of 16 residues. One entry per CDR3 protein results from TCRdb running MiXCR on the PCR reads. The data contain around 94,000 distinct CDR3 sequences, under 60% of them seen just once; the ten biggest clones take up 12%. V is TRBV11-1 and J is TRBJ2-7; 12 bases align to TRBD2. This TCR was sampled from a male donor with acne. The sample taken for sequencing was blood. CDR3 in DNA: TGTGCTAGCAGTTTAGAGGCTAGCGGGAGGGGCTACGAGCAGTACTTC. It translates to CASSLEASGRGYEQYF.